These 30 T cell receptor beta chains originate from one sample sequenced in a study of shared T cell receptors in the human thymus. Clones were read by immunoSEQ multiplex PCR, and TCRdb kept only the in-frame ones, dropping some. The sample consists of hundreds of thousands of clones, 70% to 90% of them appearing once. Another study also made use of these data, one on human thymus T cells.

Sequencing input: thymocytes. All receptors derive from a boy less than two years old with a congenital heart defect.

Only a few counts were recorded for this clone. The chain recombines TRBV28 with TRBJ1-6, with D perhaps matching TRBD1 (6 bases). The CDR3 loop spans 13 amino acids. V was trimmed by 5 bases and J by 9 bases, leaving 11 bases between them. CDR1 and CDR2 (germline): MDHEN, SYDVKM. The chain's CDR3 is CASSTYRVSPLHF. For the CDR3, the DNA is TGTGCCAGCAGTACCTACAGGGTTTCACCCCTCCACTTT.

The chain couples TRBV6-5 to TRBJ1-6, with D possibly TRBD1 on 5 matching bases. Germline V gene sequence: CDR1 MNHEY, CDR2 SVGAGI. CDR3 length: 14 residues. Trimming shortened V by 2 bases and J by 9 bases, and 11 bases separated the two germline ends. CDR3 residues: CASSYGQALSPLHF. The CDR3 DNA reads TGTGCCAGCAGTTACGGACAAGCCCTTTCACCCCTCCACTTT.

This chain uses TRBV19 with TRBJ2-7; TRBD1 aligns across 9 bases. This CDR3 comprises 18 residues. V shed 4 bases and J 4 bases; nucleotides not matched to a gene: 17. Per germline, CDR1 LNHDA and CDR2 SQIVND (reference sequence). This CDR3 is CASSTNLGTGRKGYEQYF. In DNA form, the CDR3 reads TGTGCCAGTAGTACTAACCTGGGGACAGGGAGAAAGGGTTACGAGCAGTACTTC.

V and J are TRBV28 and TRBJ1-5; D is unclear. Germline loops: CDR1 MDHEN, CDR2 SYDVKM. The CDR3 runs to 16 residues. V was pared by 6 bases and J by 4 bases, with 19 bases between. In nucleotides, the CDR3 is TGTGCCAGCAGCCCCCCGGGGTCGGGGAATAATCAGCCCCAGCATTTT. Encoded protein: CASSPPGSGNNQPQHF.

This CDR3 reads CASSQVTSGEETQYF. CDR3 bases: TGCGCCAGCAGCCAAGTGACTAGCGGGGAAGAGACCCAGTACTTC. The genes are TRBV4-3 and TRBJ2-5; TRBD2 agrees at 11 bases. Germline values: CDR1 LGHNA, CDR2 YSLEER. The CDR3 is made up of 15 amino acids. Trimming cost V 1 base and J 3 bases; bases outside gene matches: 1.

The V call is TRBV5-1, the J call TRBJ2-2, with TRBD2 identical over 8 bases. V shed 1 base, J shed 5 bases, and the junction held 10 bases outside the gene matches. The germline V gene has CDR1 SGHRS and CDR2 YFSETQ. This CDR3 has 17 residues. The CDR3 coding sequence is TGCGCCAGCAGCTTGAGCTCTCTAGCGGGCGCAACCGGGGAGCTGTTTTTT. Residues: CASSLSSLAGATGELFF.

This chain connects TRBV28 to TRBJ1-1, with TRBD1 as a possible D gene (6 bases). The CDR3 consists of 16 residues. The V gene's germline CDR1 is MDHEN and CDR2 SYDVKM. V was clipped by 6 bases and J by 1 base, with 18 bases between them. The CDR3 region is CASRKSLGHKNTEAFF. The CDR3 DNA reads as TGTGCCAGCAGAAAATCCTTGGGACACAAGAACACTGAAGCTTTCTTT.

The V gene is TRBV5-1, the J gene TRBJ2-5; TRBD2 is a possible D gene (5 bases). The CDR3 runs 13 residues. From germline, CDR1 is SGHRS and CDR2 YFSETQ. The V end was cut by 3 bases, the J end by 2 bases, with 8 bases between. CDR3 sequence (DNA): TGCGCCAGCAGCTCGGGGATGCAAGAGACCCAGTACTTC. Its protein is CASSSGMQETQYF.

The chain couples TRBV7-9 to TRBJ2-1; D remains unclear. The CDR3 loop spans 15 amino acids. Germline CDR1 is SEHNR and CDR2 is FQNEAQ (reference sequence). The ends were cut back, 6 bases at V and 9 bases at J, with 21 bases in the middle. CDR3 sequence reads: CASRLSSHLSSEQFF. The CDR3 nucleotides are TGTGCCAGCAGGTTGAGTAGCCACCTTAGTAGTGAGCAGTTCTTC.

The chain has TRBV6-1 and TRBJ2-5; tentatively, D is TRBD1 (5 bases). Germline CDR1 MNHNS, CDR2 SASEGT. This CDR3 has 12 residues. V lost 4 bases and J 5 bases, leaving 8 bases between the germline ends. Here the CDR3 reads CASSGGWETQYF. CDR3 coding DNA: TGTGCCAGCAGTGGGGGCTGGGAGACCCAGTACTTC.

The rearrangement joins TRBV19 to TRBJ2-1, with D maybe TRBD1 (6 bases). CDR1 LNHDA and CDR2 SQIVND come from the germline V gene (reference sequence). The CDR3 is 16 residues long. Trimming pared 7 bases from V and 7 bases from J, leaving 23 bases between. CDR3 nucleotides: TGTGCCAGTACCCCAAGGGCGCAGGGGAATTTGAATGAGCAGTTCTTC. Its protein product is CASTPRAQGNLNEQFF.

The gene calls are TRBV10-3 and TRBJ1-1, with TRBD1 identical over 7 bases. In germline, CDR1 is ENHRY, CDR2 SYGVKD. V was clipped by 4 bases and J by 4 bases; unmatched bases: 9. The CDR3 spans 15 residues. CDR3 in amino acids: CAISVTEQGTTEAFF. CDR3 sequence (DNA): TGTGCCATCAGTGTTACCGAACAGGGGACCACTGAAGCTTTCTTT.

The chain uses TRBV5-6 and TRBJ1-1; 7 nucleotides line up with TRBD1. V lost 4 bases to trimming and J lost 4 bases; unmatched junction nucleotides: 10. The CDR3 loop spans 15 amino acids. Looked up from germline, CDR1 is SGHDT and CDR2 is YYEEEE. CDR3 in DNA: TGTGCCAGCAGCCCAAACCACAGGGGCGCCACTGAAGCTTTCTTT. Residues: CASSPNHRGATEAFF. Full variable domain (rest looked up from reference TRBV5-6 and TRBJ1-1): DAGVTQSPTHLIKTRGQQVTLRCSPKSGHDTVSWYQQALGQGPQFIFQYYEEEERQRGNFPDRFSGHQFPNYSSELNVNALLLGDSALYLCASSPNHRGATEAFFGQGTRLTVV.

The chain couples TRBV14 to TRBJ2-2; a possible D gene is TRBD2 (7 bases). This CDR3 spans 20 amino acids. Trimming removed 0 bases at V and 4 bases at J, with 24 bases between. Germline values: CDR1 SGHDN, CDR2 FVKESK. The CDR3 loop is CASSQEPMGRGPTCTGELFF. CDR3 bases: TGTGCCAGCAGCCAAGAACCAATGGGGCGGGGGCCCACTTGCACCGGGGAGCTGTTTTTT.

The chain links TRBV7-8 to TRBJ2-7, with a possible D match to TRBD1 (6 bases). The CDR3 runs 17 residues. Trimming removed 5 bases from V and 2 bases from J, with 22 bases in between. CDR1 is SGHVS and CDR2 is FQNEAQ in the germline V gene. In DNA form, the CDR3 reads TGTGCCAGCAGCACCTACCCCGGGACACGGCGAACCTACGAGCAGTACTTC. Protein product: CASSTYPGTRRTYEQYF.

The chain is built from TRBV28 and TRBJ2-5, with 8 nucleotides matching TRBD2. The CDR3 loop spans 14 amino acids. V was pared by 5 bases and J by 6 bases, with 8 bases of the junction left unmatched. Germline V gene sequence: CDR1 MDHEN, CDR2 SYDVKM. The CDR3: CASSEKSGGKTQYF. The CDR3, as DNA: TGTGCCAGCAGTGAAAAAAGCGGGGGAAAGACCCAGTACTTC.

For the CDR3, the DNA is TGCGCCAGCAGCCAAGTAGAAAATAGCAATCAGCCCCAGCATTTT. As protein: CASSQVENSNQPQHF. The rearrangement uses TRBV4-1 and TRBJ1-5; the D is unclear. Germline lookup yields CDR1 MGHRA and CDR2 YSYEKL. V lost 1 base and J 0 bases, leaving 7 bases between the germline ends. The CDR3 has 15 amino acids.

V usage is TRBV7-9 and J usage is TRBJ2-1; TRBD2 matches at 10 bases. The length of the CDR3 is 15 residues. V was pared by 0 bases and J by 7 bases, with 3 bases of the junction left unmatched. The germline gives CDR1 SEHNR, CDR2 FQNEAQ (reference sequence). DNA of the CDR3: TGTGCCAGCAGCTTAGCGGGGACTAGCGTAAATGAGCAGTTCTTC. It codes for CASSLAGTSVNEQFF. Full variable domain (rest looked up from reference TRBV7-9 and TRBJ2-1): DTGVSQNPRHKITKRGQNVTFRCDPISEHNRLYWYRQTLGQGPEFLTYFQNEAQLEKSRLLSDRFSAERPKGSFSTLEIQRTEQGDSAMYLCASSLAGTSVNEQFFGPGTRLTVL.

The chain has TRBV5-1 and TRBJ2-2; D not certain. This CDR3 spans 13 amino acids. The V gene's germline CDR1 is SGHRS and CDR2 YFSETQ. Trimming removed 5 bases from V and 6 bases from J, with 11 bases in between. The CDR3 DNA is TGCGCCAGCAGTTATCAGGTTGCCGGGGAGCTGTTTTTT. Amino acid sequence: CASSYQVAGELFF.

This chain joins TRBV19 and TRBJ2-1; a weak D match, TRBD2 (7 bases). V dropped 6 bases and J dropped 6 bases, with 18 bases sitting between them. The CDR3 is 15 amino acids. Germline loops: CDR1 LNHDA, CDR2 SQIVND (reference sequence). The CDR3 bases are TGTGCCAGTAGCGGGGGGCCGTCCGGAGGCAATGAGCAGTTCTTC. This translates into CASSGGPSGGNEQFF.

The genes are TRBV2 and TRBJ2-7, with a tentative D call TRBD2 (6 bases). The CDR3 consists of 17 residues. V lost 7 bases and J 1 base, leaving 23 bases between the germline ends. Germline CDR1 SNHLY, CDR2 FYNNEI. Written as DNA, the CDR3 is TGTGCCAGCAAAGCGGCCATGCGGGGCCCATTTTCCTACGAGCAGTACTTC. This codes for CASKAAMRGPFSYEQYF.

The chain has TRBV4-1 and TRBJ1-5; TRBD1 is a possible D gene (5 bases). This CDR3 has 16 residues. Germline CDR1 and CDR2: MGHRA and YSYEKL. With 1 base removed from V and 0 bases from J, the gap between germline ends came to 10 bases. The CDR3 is CASSQGGGNSNQPQHF. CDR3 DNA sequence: TGCGCCAGCAGCCAAGGGGGCGGGAATAGCAATCAGCCCCAGCATTTT.

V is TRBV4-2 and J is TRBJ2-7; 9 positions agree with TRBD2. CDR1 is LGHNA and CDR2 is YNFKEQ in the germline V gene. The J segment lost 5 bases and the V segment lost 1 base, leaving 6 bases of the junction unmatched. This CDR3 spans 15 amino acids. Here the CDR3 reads CASSQVSSGGNEQYF. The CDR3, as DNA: TGTGCCAGCAGCCAAGTTAGTAGCGGGGGTAACGAGCAGTACTTC.

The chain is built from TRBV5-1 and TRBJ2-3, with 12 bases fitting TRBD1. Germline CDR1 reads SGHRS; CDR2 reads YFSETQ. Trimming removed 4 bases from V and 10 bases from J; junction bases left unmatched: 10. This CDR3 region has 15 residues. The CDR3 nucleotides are TGCGCCAGCAGCCCGGGACAGGGGGCGCGGGAAGCGCAGTATTTT. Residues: CASSPGQGAREAQYF.

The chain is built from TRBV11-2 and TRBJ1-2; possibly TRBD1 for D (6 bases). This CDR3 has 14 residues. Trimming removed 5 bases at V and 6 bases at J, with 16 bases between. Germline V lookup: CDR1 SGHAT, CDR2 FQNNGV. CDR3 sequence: CASSPSGQLNGYTF. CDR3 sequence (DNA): TGTGCCAGCAGCCCCAGCGGACAGCTGAATGGCTACACCTTC.

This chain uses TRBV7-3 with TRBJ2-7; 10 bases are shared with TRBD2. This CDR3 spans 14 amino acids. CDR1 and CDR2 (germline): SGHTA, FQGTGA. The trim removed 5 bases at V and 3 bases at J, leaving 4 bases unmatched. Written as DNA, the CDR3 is TGTGCCAGCAGCATAGCGGGGGGAGGCTACGAGCAGTACTTC. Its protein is CASSIAGGGYEQYF.

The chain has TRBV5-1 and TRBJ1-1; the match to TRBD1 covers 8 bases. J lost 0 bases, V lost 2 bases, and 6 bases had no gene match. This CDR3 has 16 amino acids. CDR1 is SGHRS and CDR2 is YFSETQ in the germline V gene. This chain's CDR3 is CASSFLPGQVNTEAFF. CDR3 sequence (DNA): TGCGCCAGCAGCTTCTTACCGGGACAGGTGAACACTGAAGCTTTCTTT.

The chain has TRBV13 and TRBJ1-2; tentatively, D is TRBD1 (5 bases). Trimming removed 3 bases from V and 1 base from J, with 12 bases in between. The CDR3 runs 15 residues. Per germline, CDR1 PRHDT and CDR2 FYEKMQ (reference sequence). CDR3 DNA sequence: TGTGCCAGCAGCTTTCGACAGAACATTAACTATGGCTACACCTTC. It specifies CASSFRQNINYGYTF.

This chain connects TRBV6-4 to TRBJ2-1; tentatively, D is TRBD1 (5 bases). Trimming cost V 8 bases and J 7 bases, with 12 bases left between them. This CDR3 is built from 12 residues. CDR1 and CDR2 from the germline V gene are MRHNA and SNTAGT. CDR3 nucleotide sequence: TGTGCCAGCCAAGGGAAGGGGAATGAGCAGTTCTTC. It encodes CASQGKGNEQFF.

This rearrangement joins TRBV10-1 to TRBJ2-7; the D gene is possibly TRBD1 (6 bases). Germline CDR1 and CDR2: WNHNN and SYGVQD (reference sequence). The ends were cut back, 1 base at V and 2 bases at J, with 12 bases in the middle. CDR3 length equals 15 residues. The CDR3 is CASSEFPDSTYEQYF. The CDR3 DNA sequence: TGCGCCAGCAGTGAGTTCCCGGACAGTACCTACGAGCAGTACTTC.